This T cell receptor beta chain appears in the sequencing data of a study of blood T cell repertoires in COVID-19. Turning to the study itself: Acute-phase and convalescent COVID-19 samples originated in the United States, Italy and Spain. In each case, the material was cDNA or gDNA derived from T cells, B-cell-depleted T cells, or PBMCs.

Source study methods: Amplification of reference gene primers was used by the study to estimate nucleated cell counts. Clones were sequenced by immunoSEQ multiplex PCR, and TCRdb holds only the in-frame ones, with some missing. V and J calls and clone size are copied from that table; D and trimming were computed from the DNA. This table has some 60,000 clones, around 83% appearing once. Sequencing used peripheral blood. This receptor was obtained from a man aged 25 to 45 with COVID-19, enrolled during active disease.

CDR3 nucleotide sequence: TGTGCCAGCAGCTTAGGGGGGGTATGGAATGGCTACACCTTC. It translates to CASSLGGVWNGYTF. This sequence joins TRBV11-3 and TRBJ1-2; possibly TRBD1 for D (5 bases). The CDR3 length is 14 residues. V lost 1 base, J lost 6 bases, and 12 bases lay in between. Germline V gene lookup returns CDR1 SGHNT and CDR2 YENEEA.